These 24 T cell receptor beta chains were all obtained from the same sample, sequenced in a study of blood T cells in healthy people across ages. A second PCR, run for about 6 to 11 cycles, used a sample-barcoded 5' primer plus a J-beta primer mix. TCRdb used MiXCR to reprocess the 5' RACE reads, holding one entry per CDR3 protein. The table shows approximately 800,000 distinct CDR3 sequences, with about 42% occurring only once. The sample consisted of blood. All receptors come from an elderly man in good health.

This clonotype came up a few times. The rearrangement uses TRBV30 and TRBJ2-1, with D unclear. Germline V gene lookup returns CDR1 GTSNPN and CDR2 SVGIG (reference sequence). Between the trimmed V and J ends, which lost 3 bases and 3 bases, there was a span of 6 bases. The CDR3 is 12 amino acids. The CDR3 loop reads CAWRGYYNEQFF. The CDR3 bases are TGTGCCTGGAGAGGTTACTACAATGAGCAGTTCTTC.

The rearrangement joins TRBV5-1 to TRBJ1-1; D possibly corresponds to TRBD1 (5 bases). Deletions cut 5 bases from V and 6 bases from J, with 23 bases between. CDR1 and CDR2 from the germline V gene are SGHRS and YFSETQ. This CDR3 is 16 amino acids long. The CDR3 DNA reads as TGCGCCAGCAGATATACCATTCCGGGGGTAGCGGCTGAAGCTTTCTTT. This encodes CASRYTIPGVAAEAFF.

The chain joins TRBV6-2 or TRBV6-3 to TRBJ2-1, with 10 bases fitting TRBD2. This CDR3 is built from 15 residues. Germline V gene data show CDR1 as MNHEY and CDR2 as SVGEGT. V trimming: 6 bases; J trimming: 10 bases; junction bases outside the gene matches: 12. CDR3 sequence (DNA): TGTGCCAGCAGATCGGGGATTAGCGGGAGGTACGAGCAGTTCTTC. Residues: CASRSGISGRYEQFF.

This clonotype was seen a few times. V usage is TRBV5-4 and J usage is TRBJ2-1; 8 bases align to TRBD2. V dropped 3 bases and J dropped 5; count of bases not matched to a gene: 10. The CDR3 covers 16 residues. Germline assignment: CDR1 SGHNT and CDR2 YYREEE (reference sequence). CDR3 protein: CASSSGAGTRNNEQFF. CDR3 nucleotides: TGTGCCAGCAGCTCTGGAGCTGGGACTAGGAACAATGAGCAGTTCTTC.

This clonotype has just a few counts. J is TRBJ2-7 and V is TRBV7-2, with 8 positions matching TRBD2. The V gene's germline CDR1 is SGHTA and CDR2 FQGNSA. With 2 bases clipped from V and 7 bases from J, the junction kept 10 bases outside the gene matches. This CDR3 region has 15 residues. Written as DNA, the CDR3 is TGTGCCAGCAGCTTAAGGCTAGCGGGTACTAGGGAGCAGTACTTC. Amino acids: CASSLRLAGTREQYF. The full variable domain, with the rest looked up from reference TRBV7-2 and TRBJ2-7, is GAGVSQSPSNKVTEKGKDVELRCDPISGHTALYWYRQSLGQGLEFLIYFQGNSAPDKSGLPSDRFSAERTGGSVSTLTIQRTQQEDSAVYLCASSLRLAGTREQYFGPGTRLTVT.

Here the CDR3 DNA reads TGCGCCAGCAGTCTACGAGCGGGACAGGGGGGCGAGCAGTACTTC. Amino acids: CASSLRAGQGGEQYF. The V and J genes are TRBV4-3 and TRBJ2-5; 11 nucleotides agree with TRBD1. The end of the DNA is better explained by TRBJ2-7, so the J call may be wrong. The CDR3 has 15 residues. Germline V gene data show CDR1 as LGHNA and CDR2 as YSLEER.

The rearrangement joins TRBV25-1 to TRBJ2-5; weak D call: TRBD2 (5 bases). Per the germline V gene, CDR1 is MGHDK and CDR2 is SYGVNS. With 2 bases removed from V and 4 bases from J, the gap between germline ends came to 14 bases. This CDR3 is built from 15 residues. The CDR3 DNA is TGTGCCAGCAGTGAAGGGGTCGGGGTAGGAGAGACCCAGTACTTC. Its protein product is CASSEGVGVGETQYF.

The chain is built from TRBV6-6 and TRBJ1-5, with 8 bases aligning to TRBD1. Germline-derived CDR1 and CDR2 are MNHNY and SVGAGI (reference sequence). The CDR3 runs to 15 residues. V shed 6 bases, J shed 3 bases, and the junction held 7 bases outside the gene matches. CDR3 sequence: CASSPTGGFNQPQHF. CDR3 nucleotide sequence: TGTGCCAGCAGCCCCACAGGGGGATTCAATCAGCCCCAGCATTTT.

The J gene is TRBJ1-6, the V gene TRBV9; tentative D call: TRBD1 (6 bases). Looked up from germline, CDR1 is SGDLS and CDR2 is YYNGEE. The CDR3 extends over 14 amino acids. Trimming took 2 bases from V and 7 from J, leaving 10 bases between them. The CDR3 nucleotides are TGTGCCAGCAGCGTGCAGGGGCAGAATTCACCCCTCCACTTT. This encodes CASSVQGQNSPLHF.

The chain joins TRBV7-2 to TRBJ2-1; D is undetermined. The CDR3 has 15 amino acids. The V end lost 5 bases, the J end lost 10 bases, and 21 bases lay between the germline ends. Germline-derived CDR1 and CDR2 are SGHTA and FQGNSA. CDR3 protein: CASSATLNDPYEQFF. The CDR3 DNA reads TGTGCCAGCAGCGCGACTCTCAACGACCCCTACGAGCAGTTCTTC. Combining the CDR3 with reference TRBV7-2 and TRBJ2-1 gives the whole variable domain GAGVSQSPSNKVTEKGKDVELRCDPISGHTALYWYRQSLGQGLEFLIYFQGNSAPDKSGLPSDRFSAERTGGSVSTLTIQRTQQEDSAVYLCASSATLNDPYEQFFGPGTRLTVL.

This clonotype was detected ten times or more. The rearrangement uses TRBV5-1 and TRBJ2-5; the D call may be TRBD1 or TRBD2 (7 bases each). This CDR3 has 16 residues. Germline V gene data show CDR1 as SGHRS and CDR2 as YFSETQ. V was shortened by 4 bases and J by 5 bases, with 21 bases between the two germline ends. The CDR3 loop reads CASSLSLNRGGETQYF. The CDR3, as DNA: TGCGCCAGCAGCCTCTCTCTCAACAGGGGAGGGGAGACCCAGTACTTC.

The CDR3 loop is CASTSGLAGQETQYF. CDR3 sequence (DNA): TGTGCCAGCACCTCCGGACTAGCGGGGCAAGAGACCCAGTACTTC. The rearrangement links TRBV12-3 or TRBV12-4 to TRBJ2-5; 12 bases fit TRBD2. J gave up 2 bases and V 7 bases, and 5 bases lay outside the gene matches. This CDR3 spans 15 amino acids.

The chain is built from TRBV7-2 and TRBJ1-6; a weak D match, TRBD1 (5 bases). Germline CDR1 and CDR2: SGHTA and FQGNSA. There are 15 residues in the CDR3. The V end was cut by 0 bases, the J end by 7 bases, with 10 bases between. CDR3 residues: CASSLARAENSPLHF. CDR3 coding DNA: TGTGCCAGCAGCTTAGCCAGGGCAGAGAATTCACCCCTCCACTTT.

J is TRBJ1-1 and V is TRBV18; perhaps TRBD1 as D (5 bases). CDR1 KGHSH and CDR2 LQKENI come from the germline V gene. This CDR3 comprises 14 residues. The V end lost 3 bases, the J end lost 1 base, and 9 bases lay between the germline ends. CDR3 sequence reads: CASSPDRRNTEAFF. Here the CDR3 DNA reads TGTGCCAGCTCACCCGACAGAAGGAACACTGAAGCTTTCTTT.

The CDR3 DNA reads TGTGCCACCAGCCCCTCCACCCCGGACCGCTGGCCCCAGCATTTT. It specifies CATSPSTPDRWPQHF. The V gene is TRBV24-1, the J gene TRBJ1-5, with D unresolved. Per germline, CDR1 KGHDR and CDR2 SFDVKD. Trimming cost V 7 bases and J 9 bases, with 21 bases left between them. The CDR3 runs 15 residues.

This clonotype was detected a few times. One junction end disagrees with the germline gene, perhaps due to a read error. The CDR3 DNA reads TGTGCCAGCAGGCCGACTAGCGGGAAGCTGTTTTTT. Its translation is CASRPTSGKLFF. V gene TRBV2 combines with J gene TRBJ2-2; TRBD2 aligns across 11 bases. Per germline, CDR1 SNHLY and CDR2 FYNNEI. The CDR3 is made up of 12 amino acids.

The sample holds many counts of this clonotype. V gene TRBV7-2 combines with J gene TRBJ2-1; TRBD2 agrees at 12 bases. Germline values: CDR1 SGHTA, CDR2 FQGNSA. The CDR3 covers 14 residues. The junction had 3 bases not matched to a gene; V was cut back by 5 bases and J by 7 bases. The CDR3 sequence: CASSTGLAGNEQFF. In DNA, the CDR3 is TGTGCCAGCAGCACGGGACTAGCGGGTAATGAGCAGTTCTTC.

This clonotype occurred once. This may be a read error: a much more frequent sequence differs by one nucleotide. This chain uses TRBV25-1 with TRBJ2-1, with D unresolved. The CDR3 is 16 amino acids. Germline V gene lookup returns CDR1 MGHDK and CDR2 SYGVNS. The CDR3 nucleotides read TGTGCCAGCAGTGGATATGGCGGAAGCTCCTACACTGAGCAGTTCTTC. Residues: CASSGYGGSSYTEQFF.

V gene TRBV20-1 combines with J gene TRBJ1-1, with 8 bases identical to TRBD1. Germline loops: CDR1 DFQATT, CDR2 SNEGSKA (reference sequence). The CDR3 has 13 residues. J gave up 5 bases and V 6 bases, and 8 bases lay outside the gene matches. The CDR3, as DNA: TGCAGTGCCTCAAGGACAGGGCGGACTGAAGCTTTCTTT. Amino acids: CSASRTGRTEAFF.

Only a few counts were recorded for this clonotype. The chain is built from TRBV20-1 and TRBJ2-7, with D perhaps being TRBD1 or TRBD2 (5 bases each). The germline V and J ends were trimmed by 3 bases and 9 bases, with 18 bases remaining between them. This CDR3 is 13 amino acids long. CDR1 and CDR2 from the germline V gene are DFQATT and SNEGSKA (reference sequence). CDR3 sequence: CSASSGPSAGQYF. In DNA, the CDR3 is TGCAGTGCTAGTTCGGGACCCAGCGCGGGGCAGTACTTC.

The chain links TRBV5-4 to TRBJ2-7; maybe TRBD2 (5 bases). Trimming stripped 1 base from V and 5 bases from J, with 10 bases between. The CDR3 runs 13 residues. Germline assignment: CDR1 SGHNT and CDR2 YYREEE (reference sequence). CDR3 DNA sequence: TGTGCCAGCAGCTTGACTAGGACCGACGAGCAGTACTTC. It yields the protein CASSLTRTDEQYF.

A few counts support this clonotype. DNA for the CDR3: TGTGCCAGCAGTTACACTCAAATCGGGACCCAGTACTTC. Its translation: CASSYTQIGTQYF. This sequence joins TRBV6-2 or TRBV6-3 and TRBJ2-5; D is ambiguous. The germline V gene encodes CDR1 MNHEY and CDR2 SVGEGT. V was cut by 2 bases and J by 7 bases, with 11 bases left in between. The CDR3 consists of 13 residues.

The rearrangement links TRBV4-2 to TRBJ2-5; TRBD2 might be the D (5 bases). TRBJ2-7 explains the end of the DNA better; the J call may be wrong. The length of the CDR3 is 16 residues. Germline CDR1 and CDR2: LGHNA and YNFKEQ. CDR3 DNA sequence: TGTGCCAGCAGCCAAGATCTGACGGGCCGGGGCTACGAGCAGTACTTC. Amino acids: CASSQDLTGRGYEQYF.

The chain carries TRBV18 and TRBJ1-5; 9 bases are shared with TRBD1. The trim removed 4 bases at V and 6 bases at J, leaving 7 bases unmatched. This CDR3 is 15 amino acids long. Per the germline V gene, CDR1 is KGHSH and CDR2 is LQKENI. This CDR3 is CASSRDRDRGQPQHF. In DNA, the CDR3 is TGTGCCAGCTCACGGGACAGGGATAGAGGTCAGCCCCAGCATTTT.